A selection of T cell receptor beta chains follows, all from one sample in a study of T-cell reconstitution after alpha-beta-depleted transplantation in children. TCRdb called the PCR reads again in MiXCR, with one record for every CDR3 protein. Of about 360,000 distinct CDR3 sequences listed, less than 15% were seen once; the top ten hold around 4.5%. Sequences were derived from PBMCs, sampled from the stem cell graft. The receptors were gathered from a human donor who donated a stem cell graft to a child with Fanconi anemia. Each CDR3 is given with its conserved first and last residue. Fields, in order: clone size, D gene, V gene, J gene, CDR3 protein, CDR3 DNA. A D gene is named only where the DNA matches it firmly. A row's size may be missing; if present it is once, few, many or a size class.

>many|-|TRBV27|TRBJ2-1
CASSTPAQGYEQFF
TGTGCCAGCAGTACGCCGGCACAGGGTTATGAGCAGTTCTTC
>-|TRBD1|TRBV11-2|TRBJ1-4
CASSLSRGRNEKLFF
TGTGCCAGCAGCTTATCCAGGGGGCGCAATGAAAAACTGTTTTTT
>-|TRBD1|TRBV5-8|TRBJ2-1
CASSFDRVSEQFF
TGTGCCAGCAGCTTCGACAGGGTCAGTGAGCAGTTCTTC
>many|TRBD1|TRBV6-5|TRBJ1-1
CAPGQVPHEAFF
TGTGCTCCTGGACAGGTCCCGCATGAAGCTTTCTTT
>many|-|TRBV7-2|TRBJ2-5
CASSKGGTVQETQYF
TGTGCCAGCAGCAAAGGTGGTACAGTCCAAGAGACCCAGTACTTC
>-|TRBD1|TRBV19|TRBJ1-1
CASSARTGLSIEAFF
TGTGCCAGTAGTGCAAGGACAGGGCTTTCGATTGAAGCTTTCTTT
>many|-|TRBV9|TRBJ2-5
CASSAPTSGLETQYF
TGTGCCAGCAGCGCCCCGACCAGCGGGCTTGAGACCCAGTACTTC
>many|-|TRBV20-1|TRBJ2-2
CSGRGRSGELFF
TGCAGTGGGAGGGGCCGATCCGGGGAGCTGTTTTTT
>few|-|TRBV27|TRBJ1-5
CASSLHSPPASPQHF
TGTGCCAGCAGTTTACACAGCCCTCCAGCGAGTCCCCAGCATTTT
>few|-|TRBV29-1|TRBJ2-6
CSVEEGFSGANVLTF
TGCAGCGTTGAAGAGGGGTTCTCTGGGGCCAACGTCCTGACTTTC
>-|TRBD1|TRBV6-2/TRBV6-3|TRBJ2-1
CASNLGTGTVGEQFF
TGTGCCAGCAATTTGGGGACAGGGACTGTCGGTGAGCAGTTCTTC
>-|TRBD1|TRBV11-2|TRBJ1-6
CASSYRTGESSPLHF
TGTGCCAGCAGCTACCGGACAGGGGAGAGTTCACCCCTCCACTTT
>-|-|TRBV10-3|TRBJ2-1
CAITEKRGDEQFF
TGTGCCATCACTGAGAAGAGGGGAGATGAGCAGTTCTTC
>-|-|TRBV5-1|TRBJ2-5
CASSFGGVWETQYF
TGCGCCAGCAGCTTCGGGGGTGTCTGGGAGACCCAGTACTTC
>-|TRBD2|TRBV20-1|TRBJ2-7
CSARDPRLAGDYEQYF
TGCAGTGCTAGAGATCCCAGACTAGCGGGGGACTACGAGCAGTACTTC
>many|-|TRBV9|TRBJ2-2
CASTRLVTGELFF
TGTGCCAGCACCCGTCTAGTCACCGGGGAGCTGTTTTTT
>many|TRBD2|TRBV12-3/TRBV12-4|TRBJ2-3
CASSSSGGPDTQYF
TGTGCCAGCAGTTCTAGCGGGGGTCCGGATACGCAGTATTTT
>many|-|TRBV5-1|TRBJ1-2
CASSLTGIGYGYTF
TGCGCCAGCAGCTTAACCGGTATAGGCTATGGCTACACCTTC
>many|-|TRBV5-1|TRBJ1-1
CASSFSGVATEAFF
TGCGCCAGCAGCTTCAGCGGGGTGGCGACTGAAGCTTTCTTT
>few|TRBD2|TRBV13|TRBJ2-7
CASSQIGLAGGLDEQYF
TGTGCCAGCAGCCAAATTGGACTAGCGGGTGGCTTAGACGAGCAGTACTTC
>many|-|TRBV6-1|TRBJ2-6
CAARTPGANVLTF
TGTGCCGCGAGGACCCCTGGGGCCAACGTCCTGACTTTC
>many|-|TRBV10-1|TRBJ2-5
CASSGGAAGEETQYF
TGCGCCAGCAGTGGAGGGGCGGCTGGGGAAGAGACCCAGTACTTC
>-|-|TRBV20-1|TRBJ2-3
CSARDWGGSTDTQYF
TGCAGTGCTAGAGATTGGGGCGGTAGCACAGATACGCAGTATTTT
>few|-|TRBV7-2|TRBJ2-3
CASSLNEAQYF
TGTGCCAGCAGCTTAAACGAAGCGCAGTATTTT
>-|TRBD1|TRBV5-5|TRBJ2-1
CASSLRVTGGHNEQFF
TGTGCCAGCAGCTTGAGGGTCACAGGGGGCCACAATGAGCAGTTCTTC